One sample yielded the 5 T cell receptor beta chains listed below, sequenced in a study of CD8 T cells in ankylosing spondylitis. MiXCR was run by TCRdb on the 5' RACE reads, yielding one entry per CDR3 protein. The profile shows 130,000 or so distinct CDR3 sequences, approximately 6.8% of them singletons. The sample comprised blood, either unsorted or a sorted T cell fraction (not recorded which). These receptors came from a male donor with ankylosing spondylitis or in good health (not recorded which).

This clonotype was detected many times. The chain has TRBV7-2 and TRBJ2-2; TRBD1 matches 10 bases. The germline V gene has CDR1 SGHTA and CDR2 FQGNSA. The CDR3 loop spans 16 amino acids. The ends lost 1 base at V and 5 bases at J; junction bases unmatched: 4. The CDR3 spells CASSLVTGGRTGELFF. As DNA, the CDR3 is TGTGCCAGCAGCTTAGTGACAGGGGGCAGGACCGGGGAGCTGTTTTTT. Full variable domain (outside the CDR3, taken from reference TRBV7-2 and TRBJ2-2): GAGVSQSPSNKVTEKGKDVELRCDPISGHTALYWYRQSLGQGLEFLIYFQGNSAPDKSGLPSDRFSAERTGGSVSTLTIQRTQQEDSAVYLCASSLVTGGRTGELFFGEGSRLTVL.

The sample holds many counts of this clonotype. The chain uses TRBV5-1 and TRBJ2-1; D is undetermined. The germline V gene encodes CDR1 SGHRS and CDR2 YFSETQ. The V gene lost 8 bases and the J gene lost 8 bases, with 14 bases spanning the gap. This CDR3 is built from 12 residues. Here the CDR3 reads CASNQNNDEQFF. Written as DNA, the CDR3 is TGCGCCAGTAACCAAAATAACGATGAGCAGTTCTTC.

This clonotype was recorded at least ten times. The chain recombines TRBV3-1 with TRBJ2-1; D might be TRBD2 (5 bases). Germline values: CDR1 LGHDT, CDR2 YNNKEL (reference sequence). The CDR3 contains 14 residues. The V and J ends lost 4 bases and 9 bases respectively, with 16 bases between them. CDR3 in DNA: TGTGCCAGCAGCCCGCGGACTGGTTCGGGTGAGCAGTTCTTC. Translation: CASSPRTGSGEQFF.

At least ten counts were recorded for this clonotype. The chain employs TRBV6-2 or TRBV6-3 and TRBJ2-1; 7 bases line up with TRBD2. This CDR3 has 13 amino acids. Per the germline V gene, CDR1 is MNHEY and CDR2 is SVGEGT. The V gene end was trimmed by 3 bases and the J gene end by 9 bases; junction bases not matched to a gene: 5. Here the CDR3 DNA reads TGTGCCAGCAGTTATACTTTAGCGGGTGAGCAGTTCTTC. Protein product: CASSYTLAGEQFF.

This clonotype was observed at least ten times. This chain uses TRBV20-1 with TRBJ2-7; TRBD2 matches at 9 bases. Germline V gives CDR1 DFQATT, CDR2 SNEGSKA (reference sequence). The length of the CDR3 is 11 residues. Trimming removed 3 bases from V and 7 bases from J; junction bases left unmatched: 1. CDR3 residues: CSARGLAEQYF. The CDR3 bases are TGCAGTGCTAGGGGACTAGCTGAGCAGTACTTC.